This is a list of T cell receptor beta chains from one sample in a study of blood T cell repertoires in COVID-19. Using immunoSEQ multiplex PCR, the repertoire was profiled, and TCRdb retains in-frame clones only, with some absent. Seen here are 150,000 to 200,000 clones, about 80% observed once, and the top ten hold approximately 2.5%. Sample: peripheral blood. Receptors originate from a human donor with acute or convalescent COVID-19. The donor label of this sample is uncertain. CDR3s include the opening cysteine and the closing phenylalanine or tryptophan. The D gene is left open where the match is weak. The size entry is marked missing in some rows and otherwise reads once, few, many or a size class.

NA TRBJ2-3 TRBV9 TRBD2 18 TGTGCCAGCAGCGCACTAGACGGACTAGCGGGGGTCCGGGATACGCAGTATTTT CASSALDGLAGVRDTQYF
NA TRBJ2-7 TRBV5-4 TRBD2 15 TGTGCCAGCAGCCGTCCCGGGACTAGCACCTACGAGCAGTACTTC CASSRPGTSTYEQYF
NA TRBJ1-5 TRBV7-3 NA 15 TGTGCCAGCAGCTCCGTGCCGGCGGGCAATCAGCCCCAGCATTTT CASSSVPAGNQPQHF
NA TRBJ1-1 TRBV5-4 NA 17 TGTGCCAGCAGCTTTTATAGAGGGGGTTTGCAGTACACTGAAGCTTTCTTT CASSFYRGGLQYTEAFF
NA TRBJ1-4 TRBV2 NA 12 TGTGCCAGCAGCCGACAAGATGAAAAACTGTTTTTT CASSRQDEKLFF
NA TRBJ1-1 TRBV29-1 TRBD1 13 TGCAGCGTTCTAGGACAGGGGATTACTGAAGCTTTCTTT CSVLGQGITEAFF
NA TRBJ2-2 TRBV10-1 NA 14 TGCGCCAGCAGTGAGTCGGGGAGCACCGGGGAGCTGTTTTTT CASSESGSTGELFF
NA TRBJ2-7 TRBV5-1 TRBD2 13 TGCGCCAGCAGCCCTGGGACTAGCACGGAGCAGTACTTC CASSPGTSTEQYF
NA TRBJ2-7 TRBV5-6 TRBD1 14 TGTGCCAGCAGTTCCGGGACAGGGGCCTACGAGCAGTACTTC CASSSGTGAYEQYF
NA TRBJ1-1 TRBV19 NA 14 TGTGCCAGTAGTCCCTCCAGGGTACGGACTGAAGCTTTCTTT CASSPSRVRTEAFF
NA TRBJ2-5 TRBV28 NA 15 TGTGCCAGCAGTTCCCCCGGGACACCACAAGAGACCCAGTACTTC CASSSPGTPQETQYF
NA TRBJ2-7 TRBV30 TRBD1 13 TGTGCCTGGAGTACAGGGGGCGGGGGCGAGCAGTACTTC CAWSTGGGGEQYF
NA TRBJ1-1 TRBV28 TRBD1 12 TGTGCCACCGGAGGGGACAGGGAGGCTGCTTTCTTT CATGGDREAAFF
NA TRBJ2-1 TRBV3-1/TRBV3-2 TRBD2 17 TGTGCCAGCAGCCAAGCGCCCGGGACTAGCAGTGACAATGAGCAGTTCTTC CASSQAPGTSSDNEQFF
NA TRBJ2-7 TRBV28 TRBD2 14 TGTGCCAGCAGCTCCCTAGCGGGAGTGAACGAGCAGTACTTC CASSSLAGVNEQYF
NA TRBJ1-5 TRBV7-3 NA 18 TGTGCCAGCAGCCTTTACTCCAACAGGGACGGGAGGAATCAGCCCCAGCATTTT CASSLYSNRDGRNQPQHF
NA TRBJ1-2 TRBV6-5 NA 15 TGTGCCAGCAGTTACTCGGGTAGGGGGATCTATGGCTACACCTTC CASSYSGRGIYGYTF
NA TRBJ1-4 TRBV27 NA 15 TGTGCCAGCAGTTCCCCAGGACAGTTTAATGAAAAACTGTTTTTT CASSSPGQFNEKLFF
NA TRBJ2-2 TRBV19 TRBD2 16 TGTGCCAGTAGTACCTCGGCGGGGGGCCGCACCGGGGAGCTGTTTTTT CASSTSAGGRTGELFF
NA TRBJ2-3 TRBV20-1 NA 10 TGCAGTGCTTTTAGAGATACGCAGTATTTT CSAFRDTQYF
few TRBJ1-2 TRBV5-5 TRBD1 18 TGTGCCAGCAGCGGAACAAACAGGGGTGCGGATATATTTGGTGGCTACACCTTC CASSGTNRGADIFGGYTF
once TRBJ2-5 TRBV5-1 TRBD1 14 TGCGCCAGCACGACAGGGCCTGGCAAAGAGACCCAGTACTTC CASTTGPGKETQYF
NA TRBJ1-1 TRBV29-1 NA 10 TGCGGGGGGAAGAACACTGAAGCTTTCTTT CGGKNTEAFF
few TRBJ1-2 TRBV11-2 TRBD1 15 TGTGCCAGCAGCTATACCGGGACAGGGAACTATGGCTACACCTTC CASSYTGTGNYGYTF
NA TRBJ2-3 TRBV10-3 NA 13 TGTGCCATCAGTGAGTCGGTGGCGGAGACGCAGTATTTT CAISESVAETQYF
NA TRBJ2-3 TRBV19 NA 16 TGTGCCAGTAGTATAGATCCTAGCACCCGCACAGATACGCAGTATTTT CASSIDPSTRTDTQYF